What follows describes a single T cell receptor beta chain. This clonotype appeared many times. Its antigen is not yet known. There are no base qualities to consult, and no much larger clone falls within one base. This sample stems from a study of Graves' ophthalmopathy and Graves' hyperthyroidism (dated by TCRdb to the late 2010s). Regarding the study in general: Peripheral blood samples were taken at the time of initial diagnosis, before any treatment was given. Once sampling was done, hyperthyroidism patients were given methimazole at a starting dose of 30 mg daily, while ophthalmopathy patients were given high-dose intravenous methylprednisolone. TCR beta repertoire signatures were used to distinguish Graves' ophthalmopathy from Graves' hyperthyroidism and to predict progression to ophthalmopathy. In total, some 130 blood samples were TCR-sequenced: around 42 ophthalmopathy, approximately 80 hyperthyroidism and some 17 hyperthyroidism-to-ophthalmopathy patients. In six hyperthyroidism patients, the T-cell repertoire of thyroid tissue was compared with the T-cell repertoire of blood. To explore V-J signatures that distinguish ophthalmopathy from hyperthyroidism, a discovery set of around 100 patients was enrolled, made up of under 50 with ophthalmopathy and roughly 57 with stable hyperthyroidism. An independent validation cohort comprised some 19 hyperthyroidism patients and roughly 15 patients who later progressed from hyperthyroidism to ophthalmopathy. The approximately 100 discovery patients were divided at random into training and test sets in a 7:3 ratio.

Results and caveats for the whole study, not just this receptor: In cross-validation, the 13-signature model distinguished ophthalmopathy from stable hyperthyroidism with more than 85% sensitivity and roughly 84% specificity, while in the test set the corresponding values were around 79% and 71%. Most expanded thyroid clonotypes with frequency above 0.001 were also detected in blood, suggesting blood repertoires may reflect the thyroid immune response. In validation, the model predicted ophthalmopathy progression with 70.59% sensitivity and about 73% specificity; around twelve predicted patients were CT-confirmed with GO in a median of about 6.2 months. Sample size was not statistically predetermined, and group allocation was not concealed from the investigators.

TCR beta CDR3 regions were amplified from RNA transcripts for repertoire sequencing. HTBI primers and the Qiagen OneStep RT-PCR kit were used in a first-round RT-PCR, which was followed by a second-round multiplex PCR, size selection and purification. Sequencing of the libraries was carried out on an Illumina HiSeq2000 in paired-end mode with 100 bp reads. The original methods were these. Reads were processed with SOAPnuke, discarding reads with adapters, uncalled bases, mean Phred below 15, or no exact constant-primer or identifier match. COPE v1.2.5 was used to merge the high-quality paired reads. Each unique nucleotide sequence was treated as a clonotype, and MiTCR v1.1 was used to align the clonotypes to the IMGT TRB V, D and J references. Only V-J combinations with frequency above 0.0001 were analysed, covering over 98% of repertoires. For each V-J combination, a TCR clonal expansion and chaos score was defined as the ratio of F50 clonal expansion to chaos observed in the TCRdist matrix. Features were reduced by Welch's t-statistics and random forest to approximately 13 V-J combinations, which fed a naive Bayes classifier. Thyroid-blood repertoire similarity was quantified with the Morisita-Horn index. TCRdb ran its own pipeline on the public reads, namely fastp trimming at Q25 and MiXCR clone calling, and kept in-frame beta chains. Every CDR3 protein is listed once, alongside the most common genes and DNA of its rows. The V and J calls follow TCRdb's processing rather than the paper's. Counted in this sample were roughly 500,000 distinct CDR3 sequences; around an eighth of them appeared once. Clones ranked in the top ten supply 9.5% to 10% of the sample.

Ophthalmopathy patients had moderately to severely active disease, Clinical Activity Score of at least 3, NOSPECS grade of at least 4, and disease duration under 3 months. Patients with other autoimmune diseases, uncontrolled infections, pregnancy or lactation were excluded. Clinical symptoms, serum thyroxine, TRAb, thyroid ultrasound and orbital computed tomography were used for diagnosis. Using Ficoll-Paque density gradient centrifugation, PBMCs were isolated from 9.5 to 10 ml of fresh peripheral blood. Total RNA was extracted with Trizol reagent and quality-checked on an Agilent 2100 Bioanalyzer. The receptor's source is a young woman with Graves' ophthalmopathy. Donor details come from another sample of the same person, matched by shared clones. Sequencing was carried out using blood.

The DNA sequence is TGTGCCAGCAGTGAACCCCGGCCGCTAGAGTCACCCCTCCACTTT. Its protein product is CASSEPRPLESPLHF. Recombination linked TRBV2 to TRBJ1-6; no D segment can be confidently identified. Relative to germline, V is 2 bases shorter and J is 10 bases shorter, with 15 bases between their ends. From the cysteine up to the phenylalanine, the CDR3 has a length of 15 residues. CDR3 DNA is the only sequence kept; it has 45 bases, read in frame from the first base. The germline V gene sets CDR1 to SNHLY and CDR2 to FYNNEI.